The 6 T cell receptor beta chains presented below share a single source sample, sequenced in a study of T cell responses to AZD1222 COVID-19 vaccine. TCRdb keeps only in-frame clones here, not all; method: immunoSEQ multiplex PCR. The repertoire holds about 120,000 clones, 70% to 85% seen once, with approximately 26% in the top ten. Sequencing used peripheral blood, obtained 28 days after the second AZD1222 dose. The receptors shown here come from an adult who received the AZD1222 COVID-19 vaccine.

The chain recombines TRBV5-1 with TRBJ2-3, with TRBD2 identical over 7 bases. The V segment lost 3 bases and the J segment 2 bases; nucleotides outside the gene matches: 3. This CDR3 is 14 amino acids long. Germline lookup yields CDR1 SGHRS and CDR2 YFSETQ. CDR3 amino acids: CASSSGTITDTQYF. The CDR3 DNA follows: TGCGCCAGCAGCTCTGGGACTATCACAGATACGCAGTATTTT.

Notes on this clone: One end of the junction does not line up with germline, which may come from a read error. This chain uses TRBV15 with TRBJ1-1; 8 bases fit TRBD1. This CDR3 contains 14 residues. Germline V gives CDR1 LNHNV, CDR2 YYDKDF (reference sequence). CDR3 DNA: TGTGCCACCAGCCGAGACAGGGGGAACACTGAAGCTTTCTTT. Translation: CATSRDRGNTEAFF. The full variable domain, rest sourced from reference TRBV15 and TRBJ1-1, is DAMVIQNPRYQVTQFGKPVTLSCSQTLNHNVMYWYQQKSSQAPKLLFHYYDKDFNNEADTPDNFQSRRPNTSFCFLDIRSPGLGDTAMYLCATSRDRGNTEAFFGQGTRLTVV.

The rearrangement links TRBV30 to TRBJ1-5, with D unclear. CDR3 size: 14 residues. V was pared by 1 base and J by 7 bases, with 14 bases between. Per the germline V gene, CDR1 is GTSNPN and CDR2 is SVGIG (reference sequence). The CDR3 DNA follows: TGTGCCTGGAGTGCGCTCCGGGGAAGACAGCCCCAGCATTTT. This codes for CAWSALRGRQPQHF.

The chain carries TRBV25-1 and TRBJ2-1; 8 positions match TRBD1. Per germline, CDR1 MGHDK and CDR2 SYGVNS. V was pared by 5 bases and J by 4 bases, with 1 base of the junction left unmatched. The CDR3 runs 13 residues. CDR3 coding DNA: TGTGCCAGCAGTTGGACAGGGTACAATGAGCAGTTCTTC. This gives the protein CASSWTGYNEQFF.

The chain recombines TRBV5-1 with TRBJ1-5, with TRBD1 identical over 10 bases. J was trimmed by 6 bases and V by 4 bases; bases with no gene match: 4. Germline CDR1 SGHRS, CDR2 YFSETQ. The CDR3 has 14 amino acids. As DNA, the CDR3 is TGCGCCAGCAGCGACGGACAGGGGGGTCAGCCCCAGCATTTT. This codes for CASSDGQGGQPQHF.

The CDR3 coding sequence is TGTGCCAGCAGTTACCAACTAGCGGGGTTCACAGATACGCAGTATTTT. Its protein product is CASSYQLAGFTDTQYF. V gene TRBV6-5 combines with J gene TRBJ2-3; 10 bases map to TRBD2. Unmatched junction bases numbered 4, after V lost 2 bases and J lost 2 bases. This CDR3 contains 16 residues. Germline V CDR1 and CDR2: MNHEY, SVGAGI.